The rows below give T cell receptor beta chains drawn from one sample of a study of vaccination effects on CD4 cells after COVID-19. Assay used: immunoSEQ multiplex PCR; TCRdb lists only in-frame clones, some missing. The repertoire consists of around 19,000 clones, with around three quarters occurring once and the leading ten covering about 8.9%. These receptors lack a known antigen. The sequencing here drew on CD4+ T cells from PBMCs cultured with HCoV-NL63 spike peptides, taken before COVID-19 vaccination. These receptors originate from a human donor who received a COVID-19 vaccine. The CDR3 runs from the conserved cysteine through the conserved F or W. A D gene is named only where the DNA matches it firmly. A row's size may be missing; if present it is once, few, many or a size class.

TRBV6-5	TRBJ2-7	-	-	CASTRDLSYEQYF	TGTGCCTCAACCCGGGACCTCTCCTACGAGCAGTACTTC
TRBV19	TRBJ1-3	few	-	CASKGMSSGNTIYF	TGTGCCAGTAAAGGGATGAGCTCTGGAAACACCATATATTTT
TRBV6-5	TRBJ2-2	-	-	CASRRTANTGELFF	TGTGCCAGCAGGAGGACAGCGAACACCGGGGAGCTGTTTTTT
TRBV29-1	TRBJ2-5	-	-	CSVQPSRSGRGETQYF	TGCAGCGTTCAACCCAGCAGGAGCGGCAGAGGTGAGACCCAGTACTTC
TRBV4-1	TRBJ2-1	-	-	CASSQVFAIYNEQFF	TGCGCCAGCAGCCAAGTTTTTGCTATTTACAATGAGCAGTTCTTC
TRBV7-9	TRBJ2-7	-	TRBD1	CASSPPGQGHYEQYF	TGTGCCAGCAGCCCCCCGGGACAGGGACATTACGAGCAGTACTTC
TRBV10-2	TRBJ1-2	-	-	CASSEETERYGYTF	TGCGCCAGCAGTGAGGAGACGGAGCGCTATGGCTACACCTTC
TRBV4-1	TRBJ2-1	-	-	CASSQDFRFRQSYNEQFF	TGCGCCAGCAGCCAAGATTTTCGGTTTCGGCAAAGCTACAATGAGCAGTTCTTC
TRBV4-1	TRBJ2-7	medium-sized	TRBD2	CASSQPTSGLSYEQYF	TGCGCCAGCAGCCAACCCACTAGCGGGCTATCCTACGAGCAGTACTTC
TRBV30	TRBJ1-1	-	-	CAWSVNRRNTEAFF	TGTGCCTGGAGTGTAAACAGGCGGAACACTGAAGCTTTCTTT
TRBV29-1	TRBJ1-4	-	-	CSVEDLAPTGEKLFF	TGCAGCGTTGAAGATCTGGCGCCGACGGGCGAAAAACTGTTTTTT
TRBV7-9	TRBJ1-2	-	-	CASSQEYGYTF	TGTGCCAGCAGCCAAGAATATGGCTACACCTTC
TRBV19	TRBJ1-3	-	TRBD1	CASIQGDSGNTIYF	TGTGCCAGTATTCAGGGGGACTCTGGAAACACCATATATTTT
TRBV16	TRBJ2-7	once	-	CASSPNLGNRVYEQYF	TGTGCCAGCAGCCCCAATTTGGGGAACAGGGTTTACGAGCAGTACTTC
TRBV4-1	TRBJ2-7	-	-	CASQGGAGLYEQYF	TGCGCCAGCCAGGGGGGGGCAGGGCTGTACGAGCAGTACTTC
TRBV18	TRBJ1-5	-	-	CASSEGSNQPQHF	TGTGCCAGCTCAGAGGGGAGCAATCAGCCCCAGCATTTT
TRBV2	TRBJ1-2	-	-	CASRAGRNYGYTF	TGTGCCAGCAGAGCGGGACGAAACTATGGCTACACCTTC
TRBV6-5	TRBJ2-2	-	TRBD2	CASSYLAGGPPGELFF	TGTGCCAGCAGTTATCTTGCGGGAGGGCCGCCCGGGGAGCTGTTTTTT
TRBV2	TRBJ2-4	few	TRBD2	CASSTGTRHSYF	TGTGCCAGCAGTACCGGGACTAGACATAGTTACTTC
TRBV3-1/TRBV3-2	TRBJ2-3	-	-	CASSQVGSDTQYF	TGTGCCAGCAGCCAAGTCGGGTCAGATACGCAGTATTTT
TRBV2	TRBJ2-6	-	-	CASSSQGAIAGANVLTF	TGTGCCAGCAGCTCACAGGGCGCAATTGCTGGGGCCAACGTCCTGACTTTC
TRBV3-1/TRBV3-2	TRBJ1-2	-	-	CASSQVNRVGGYTF	TGTGCCAGCAGCCAAGTTAACAGGGTCGGTGGCTACACCTTC
TRBV11-2	TRBJ2-1	-	-	CASSFQPGLSYNEQFF	TGTGCCAGCAGCTTCCAACCGGGACTTTCCTACAATGAGCAGTTCTTC
TRBV4-1	TRBJ1-6	-	-	CASSQGPARGHSPLHF	TGCGCCAGCAGCCAAGGGCCCGCGAGAGGTCATTCACCCCTCCACTTT
TRBV5-1	TRBJ2-1	-	-	CASSSGITYNEQFF	TGCGCCAGCAGCTCAGGGATTACCTACAATGAGCAGTTCTTC
TRBV3-1/TRBV3-2	TRBJ2-7	-	TRBD2	CASSQGLAGGSSYEQYF	TGTGCCAGCAGCCAAGGACTAGCGGGGGGGAGCTCCTACGAGCAGTACTTC
TRBV18	TRBJ2-5	-	TRBD2	CASSPQLAGYRSDETQYF	TGTGCCAGCTCACCTCAGTTAGCGGGATACCGCTCGGACGAGACCCAGTACTTC
TRBV5-1	TRBJ2-5	-	-	CASSLGVPGAGGEETQYF	TGCGCCAGCAGCTTGGGCGTGCCGGGGGCAGGGGGAGAGGAGACCCAGTACTTC
TRBV19	TRBJ2-7	-	TRBD1	CASSRETGAYEQYF	TGTGCCAGTAGTAGAGAGACAGGGGCCTACGAGCAGTACTTC
TRBV5-1	TRBJ1-4	-	TRBD1	CASSFSGGYEKLFF	TGCGCCAGCAGCTTTTCAGGGGGGTACGAAAAACTGTTTTTT
TRBV7-2	TRBJ1-2	few	-	CASSLDDRQGGYTF	TGTGCCAGCAGCTTAGATGACAGGCAAGGGGGCTACACCTTC
TRBV7-8	TRBJ1-5	few	-	CASSLTPISNQPQHF	TGTGCCAGCAGCTTAACCCCTATCAGCAATCAGCCCCAGCATTTT
TRBV5-4	TRBJ2-6	-	TRBD1	CASSTGQVSFSGANVLTF	TGTGCCAGCAGCACTGGACAGGTTTCCTTTTCTGGGGCCAACGTCCTGACTTTC
TRBV6-1	TRBJ1-1	-	TRBD1	CASRYRDRGTEAFF	TGTGCCAGCAGATACCGGGACAGGGGAACTGAAGCTTTCTTT
TRBV28	TRBJ1-5	few	-	CASSLLTGNNQPQHF	TGTGCCAGCAGTTTACTCACAGGGAACAATCAGCCCCAGCATTTT
TRBV15	TRBJ1-5	-	-	CATSRDFGNQPQHF	TGTGCCACCAGCAGAGACTTTGGCAATCAGCCCCAGCATTTT
TRBV6-4	TRBJ2-3	-	-	CASSDGAGPTDTQYF	TGTGCCAGCAGTGACGGAGCGGGCCCCACAGATACGCAGTATTTT
TRBV19	TRBJ1-4	-	TRBD1	CASRDRGGNEKLFF	TGTGCCAGCAGAGACAGGGGAGGGAACGAAAAACTGTTTTTT
TRBV5-1	TRBJ2-5	few	TRBD1	CASSSTGGSLETQYF	TGCGCCAGCAGCTCGACAGGGGGATCTTTGGAGACCCAGTACTTC
TRBV10-3	TRBJ2-3	-	-	CAINSQGGSDTQYF	TGTGCCATCAACAGCCAGGGGGGATCGGATACGCAGTATTTT
TRBV5-4	TRBJ2-2	-	TRBD2	CASSLGGGARGGELFF	TGTGCCAGCAGCTTGGGCGGGGGGGCCCGGGGCGGGGAGCTGTTTTTT
TRBV5-1	TRBJ2-3	-	-	CASSLTTSTDTQYF	TGCGCCAGCAGCTTGACAACTAGCACAGATACGCAGTATTTT
TRBV2	TRBJ1-6	-	TRBD1	CATFRDRNSPLHF	TGTGCCACGTTCCGGGACAGAAATTCACCCCTCCACTTT
TRBV5-1	TRBJ1-4	-	TRBD1	CASSPHLYVGQTNEKLFF	TGCGCCAGCAGCCCACACTTGTACGTGGGACAGACCAATGAAAAACTGTTTTTT
TRBV5-6	TRBJ1-2	-	-	CASSPPGAYGYTF	TGTGCCAGCAGCCCCCCGGGGGCCTATGGCTACACCTTC
TRBV19	TRBJ2-7	once	-	CASSNAGAGEQYF	TGTGCCAGTAGTAACGCAGGGGCAGGCGAGCAGTACTTC
TRBV5-1	TRBJ2-1	-	TRBD2	CASSLASGSGYNEQFF	TGCGCCAGCAGCTTGGCGAGCGGGAGCGGTTACAATGAGCAGTTCTTC
TRBV27	TRBJ2-7	-	-	CASSHRGGGGSDSYEQYF	TGTGCCAGCAGCCACCGGGGAGGGGGGGGATCCGACTCCTACGAGCAGTACTTC
TRBV4-1	TRBJ2-1	-	TRBD1	CASSRDRASDVYNEQFF	TGCGCCAGCAGCCGAGACAGGGCAAGCGATGTATACAATGAGCAGTTCTTC